Below are 12 T cell receptor beta chains sequenced from a single sample in a study of cytomegalovirus exposure and HLA in healthy donors. PCR amplification relied on 60 Vbeta primers (plus 13 Jbeta primers). TCRdb keeps only in-frame clones here, not all; method: immunoSEQ multiplex PCR. The sample has more than 100,000 clones; 60% to 80% are singletons. The sequenced material came from PBMCs. The receptor source for this set is a man in his fifties in good health and CMV-seropositive.

This clone came up once. The chain joins TRBV19 to TRBJ1-2, with 8 bases aligning to TRBD1. This CDR3 is 14 amino acids long. Looked up from germline, CDR1 is LNHDA and CDR2 is SQIVND (reference sequence). Trimming cost V 5 bases and J 2 bases; bases outside gene matches: 4. Here the CDR3 reads CASSPGTGNYGYTF. As DNA, the CDR3 is TGTGCCAGTAGTCCCGGGACAGGAAACTATGGCTACACCTTC.

The chain links TRBV5-1 to TRBJ2-3; a weak D match, TRBD2 (6 bases). Per germline, CDR1 SGHRS and CDR2 YFSETQ. The V end was cut by 0 bases, the J end by 6 bases, with 11 bases between. This CDR3 has 14 amino acids. CDR3 sequence reads: CASSLALGRDTQYF. The CDR3 DNA follows: TGCGCCAGCAGCTTGGCCTTAGGGAGGGATACGCAGTATTTT. Supplemented by reference TRBV5-1 and TRBJ2-3, the full variable domain reads KAGVTQTPRYLIKTRGQQVTLSCSPISGHRSVSWYQQTPGQGLQFLFEYFSETQRNKGNFPGRFSGRQFSNSRSEMNVSTLELGDSALYLCASSLALGRDTQYFGPGTRLTVL.

V gene TRBV6-1 combines with J gene TRBJ2-7; D is possibly TRBD2 (6 bases). V was shortened by 0 bases and J by 1 base, with 10 bases between the two germline ends. CDR1 is MNHNS and CDR2 is SASEGT in the germline V gene. The CDR3 spans 15 residues. The CDR3 is CASSEALGGSYEQYF. The CDR3 DNA follows: TGTGCCAGCAGTGAAGCGCTTGGGGGGTCCTACGAGCAGTACTTC.

V usage is TRBV7-2 and J usage is TRBJ2-1; D is uncertain. The CDR3 is 13 residues long. The V gene's germline CDR1 is SGHTA and CDR2 FQGNSA. The V end was cut by 6 bases, the J end by 9 bases, with 15 bases between. The CDR3 spells CASRTDRYGEQFF. The CDR3 DNA is TGTGCCAGCAGAACAGATAGGTACGGTGAGCAGTTCTTC.

The chain carries TRBV5-1 and TRBJ1-1, with D possibly being TRBD1 (6 bases). The CDR3 is made up of 15 amino acids. Looked up from germline, CDR1 is SGHRS and CDR2 is YFSETQ. Trimming left V 4 bases short and J 1 base short, with 14 bases between. The CDR3 DNA reads as TGCGCCAGCAGCCCCCAGGGGACCAAGAACACTGAAGCTTTCTTT. Its protein is CASSPQGTKNTEAFF. Variable domain in full (rest from reference TRBV5-1 and TRBJ1-1): KAGVTQTPRYLIKTRGQQVTLSCSPISGHRSVSWYQQTPGQGLQFLFEYFSETQRNKGNFPGRFSGRQFSNSRSEMNVSTLELGDSALYLCASSPQGTKNTEAFFGQGTRLTVV.

In its sample, this clone was seen a few times. The chain employs TRBV13 and TRBJ2-2; 8 bases map to TRBD1. The CDR3 contains 14 residues. The trim removed 4 bases at V and 5 bases at J, leaving 3 bases unmatched. Germline-derived CDR1 and CDR2 are PRHDT and FYEKMQ (reference sequence). The CDR3 DNA is TGTGCCAGCAGCTCCACAGGGGGAACCGGGGAGCTGTTTTTT. It translates to CASSSTGGTGELFF.

The chain recombines TRBV18 with TRBJ2-5; maybe TRBD2 (5 bases). Germline values: CDR1 KGHSH, CDR2 LQKENI. The CDR3 is 15 residues long. V was trimmed by 3 bases and J by 2 bases, leaving 13 bases between them. Here the CDR3 DNA reads TGTGCCAGCTCACCTAGGACCGGGGTTCAAGAGACCCAGTACTTC. Amino acids: CASSPRTGVQETQYF.

This clone was seen a handful of times. This rearrangement joins TRBV5-6 to TRBJ1-5, with 9 bases identical to TRBD1. Trimming at V came to 3 bases and at J to 6 bases, leaving 4 bases not matched to a gene. Germline CDR1 reads SGHDT; CDR2 reads YYEEEE. This CDR3 has 14 residues. The CDR3 region is CASSYGQGTQPQHF. DNA of the CDR3: TGTGCCAGCAGCTACGGACAGGGGACTCAGCCCCAGCATTTT.

The J gene is TRBJ2-7, the V gene TRBV5-1; 10 positions agree with TRBD1. The CDR3 has 15 amino acids. Germline CDR1 SGHRS, CDR2 YFSETQ. J gave up 3 bases and V 2 bases, and 5 bases lay outside the gene matches. The DNA for the CDR3 is TGCGCCAGCAGCTTCGGGACAGGGGAGCTCTACGAGCAGTACTTC. As protein: CASSFGTGELYEQYF.

The chain uses TRBV7-6 and TRBJ2-2, with TRBD1 matching over 8 bases. The germline V gene has CDR1 SGHVS and CDR2 FNYEAQ. J was trimmed by 1 base and V by 7 bases; bases with no gene match: 5. The CDR3 totals 15 residues. This chain's CDR3 is CASNAGQGNTGELFF. CDR3 sequence (DNA): TGTGCCAGCAACGCAGGACAGGGGAACACCGGGGAGCTGTTTTTT.

This chain links TRBV19 with TRBJ1-1, with TRBD1 identical over 7 bases. V shed 7 bases, J shed 0 bases, and the junction held 5 bases outside the gene matches. CDR3 length equals 14 residues. From germline, CDR1 is LNHDA and CDR2 SQIVND (reference sequence). The CDR3 DNA reads as TGTGCCAGTATCGGACAGGCTATGAACACTGAAGCTTTCTTT. Its translation is CASIGQAMNTEAFF.

Regarding this clone: A junction end diverges from the germline sequence, so it may reflect a read error. V is TRBV5-6 and J is TRBJ1-2, with 8 positions matching TRBD1. The CDR3 length is 15 residues. The germline V gene encodes CDR1 SGHDT and CDR2 YYEEEE. The CDR3 coding sequence is TGTGCCAGCAGATTGGACAGGGCCCTTAACTATGGCTACACCTTC. It specifies CASRLDRALNYGYTF.